This TCR beta chain was recovered during a study of OX40 agonist ivuxolimab in advanced cancers. Findings and caveats of the study: The study observed clonal expansion of CD4+ and CD8+ blood T cells by week 6 at 0.1 to 3.0 mg/kg. Among the lowest peripheral clonal expansion occurred in 0.1-3.0 mg/kg partial responders. On average, CD8+ T cells showed a greater number of expanded clones than CD4+.

Assay: immunoSEQ multiplex PCR; the TCRdb copy retains only in-frame clones and omits some. This sample carries tens of thousands of clones, around nine tenths of them seen once, and the ten largest clones take more than 0.6%. V was cut by 3 bases and J by 5 bases, with 11 bases left in between. The CDR3 is 13 amino acids. Germline lookup yields CDR1 SGHRS and CDR2 YFSETQ. In its sample, this clone was seen once. Its target is unknown. This specimen includes other DNA sequences encoding the same CDR3. The origin of this receptor is an adult with an advanced solid tumor such as melanoma, head and neck, liver or kidney cancer. The chain is built from TRBV5-1 and TRBJ2-5; no clear D gene. The sequencing here drew on CD4+ or CD8+ T cells sorted from blood, taken in a trial of the OX40 agonist ivuxolimab. CDR3: CASSSDPWETQYF. CDR3 bases: TGCGCCAGCAGCTCAGACCCTTGGGAGACCCAGTACTTC.